This T cell receptor (beta chain) is from a study of cytomegalovirus exposure and HLA in healthy donors. On the study more broadly: Across some 400 genotyped donors, approximately 81% landed in the Caucasian-associated ancestry cluster. Overall study findings and caveats: It was taken for granted in presence/absence analyses that sequencing depth across donors was roughly uniform. Earlier analysis yielded a pattern in which most TCR beta V segments were productive about 90% or about 30% of the time. Later analysis suggested links between common viral pathogens and several top significant clusters.

With respect to this clone: The antigen is unknown.

The germline V gene encodes CDR1 LNHDA and CDR2 SQIVND (reference sequence). The CDR3 extends over 15 amino acids. The J segment lost 8 bases and the V segment lost 3 bases, leaving 5 bases of the junction unmatched. It was with 60 Vbeta and 13 Jbeta primers that the PCR ran. The repertoire was sequenced with immunoSEQ multiplex PCR; TCRdb's copy has only in-frame clones and lacks some. Seen here are about 250,000 clones, about four fifths observed once, and the top ten hold about 0.28%. The receptor was derived from a girl under 10 years old in good health and CMV-seronegative. Sequencing used PBMCs. This sequence joins TRBV19 and TRBJ2-1; 12 bases are a match to TRBD2. CDR3 loop: CASSILAGGLHEQFF. The CDR3 DNA is TGTGCCAGTAGTATCCTAGCGGGAGGGCTCCATGAGCAGTTCTTC.